This T cell receptor beta chain comes out of a study of T cells after yellow fever vaccination. In making TCR cDNA, 5'RACE template switching added a universal primer site and UMIs to it. TCRdb independently ran MiXCR on the 5' RACE reads; one entry per CDR3 protein. The sample has about 630,000 distinct CDR3 sequences, more than 9% seen once. There are a few counts of this clonotype. The TCR sequence derives from a man in his thirties or forties who received the YFV17D yellow fever vaccine. Sequenced here: PBMCs, sampled on the day of the yellow fever booster vaccination.

The CDR3 coding sequence is TGTGCCAGCAGTCCTCCCGATACGCAGTATTTT. It is translated as CASSPPDTQYF. The chain has TRBV3-1 and TRBJ2-3, with no clear D. V lost 6 bases to trimming and J lost 6 bases, with 7 bases between them. The CDR3 has 11 amino acids. In germline, CDR1 is LGHDT, CDR2 YNNKEL (reference sequence).